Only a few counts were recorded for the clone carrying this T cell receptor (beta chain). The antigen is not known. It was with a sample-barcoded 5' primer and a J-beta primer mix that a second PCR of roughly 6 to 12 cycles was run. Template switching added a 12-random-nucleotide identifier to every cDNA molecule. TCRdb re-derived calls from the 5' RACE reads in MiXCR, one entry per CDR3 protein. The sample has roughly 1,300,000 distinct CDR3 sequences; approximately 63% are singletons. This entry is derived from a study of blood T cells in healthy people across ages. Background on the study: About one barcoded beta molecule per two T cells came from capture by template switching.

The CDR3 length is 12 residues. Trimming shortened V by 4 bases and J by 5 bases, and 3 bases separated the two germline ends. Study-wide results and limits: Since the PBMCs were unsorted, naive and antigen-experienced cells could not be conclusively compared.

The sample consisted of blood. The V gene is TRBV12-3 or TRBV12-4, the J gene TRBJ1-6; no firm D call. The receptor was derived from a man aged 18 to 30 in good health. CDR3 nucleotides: TGTGCCAGCAGTTCCCATAATTCACCCCTCCACTTT. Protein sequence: CASSSHNSPLHF.